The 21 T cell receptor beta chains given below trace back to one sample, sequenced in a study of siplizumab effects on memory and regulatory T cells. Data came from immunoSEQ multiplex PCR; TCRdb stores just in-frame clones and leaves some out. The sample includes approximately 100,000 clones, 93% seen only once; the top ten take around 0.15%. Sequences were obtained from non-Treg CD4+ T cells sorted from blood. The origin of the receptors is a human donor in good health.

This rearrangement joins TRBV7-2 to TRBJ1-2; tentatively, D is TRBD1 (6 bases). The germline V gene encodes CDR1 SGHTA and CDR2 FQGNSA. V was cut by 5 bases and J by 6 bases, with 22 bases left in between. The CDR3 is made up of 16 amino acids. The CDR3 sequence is CASSPTHPGQKDGYTF. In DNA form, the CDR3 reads TGTGCCAGCAGCCCCACCCACCCAGGACAGAAAGATGGCTACACCTTC.

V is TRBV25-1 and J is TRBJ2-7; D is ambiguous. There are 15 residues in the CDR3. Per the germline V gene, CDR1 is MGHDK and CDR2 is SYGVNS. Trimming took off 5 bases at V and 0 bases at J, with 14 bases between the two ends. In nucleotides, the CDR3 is TGTGCCAGCAGTTCCTCAAGGGTCGTCTCCTACGAGCAGTACTTC. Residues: CASSSSRVVSYEQYF.

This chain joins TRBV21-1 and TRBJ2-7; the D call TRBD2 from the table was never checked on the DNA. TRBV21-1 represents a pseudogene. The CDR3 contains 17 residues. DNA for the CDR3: TGTGCCAGCAGCAAAGTGGGACTAGCGGGTATGGGATACGAGCAGTACTTC. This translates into CASSKVGLAGMGYEQYF.

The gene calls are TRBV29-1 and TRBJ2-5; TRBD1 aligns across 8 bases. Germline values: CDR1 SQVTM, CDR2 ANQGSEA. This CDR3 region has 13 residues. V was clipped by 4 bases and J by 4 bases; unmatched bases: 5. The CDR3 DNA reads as TGCAGCGTTGGGCGAGGACAGGGAGAGACCCAGTACTTC. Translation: CSVGRGQGETQYF.

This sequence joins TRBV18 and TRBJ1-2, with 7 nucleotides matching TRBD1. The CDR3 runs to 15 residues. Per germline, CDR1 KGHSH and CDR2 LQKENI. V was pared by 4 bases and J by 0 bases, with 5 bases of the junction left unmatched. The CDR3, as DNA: TGTGCCAGCTCACGTGGGACAGACGCTAACTATGGCTACACCTTC. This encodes CASSRGTDANYGYTF.

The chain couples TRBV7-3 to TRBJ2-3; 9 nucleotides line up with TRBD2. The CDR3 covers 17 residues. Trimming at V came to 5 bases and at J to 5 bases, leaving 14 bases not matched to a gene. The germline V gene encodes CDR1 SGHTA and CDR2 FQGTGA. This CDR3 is CASSLRPIAGAGDTQYF. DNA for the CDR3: TGTGCCAGCAGCCTCCGCCCGATAGCGGGGGCCGGAGATACGCAGTATTTT.

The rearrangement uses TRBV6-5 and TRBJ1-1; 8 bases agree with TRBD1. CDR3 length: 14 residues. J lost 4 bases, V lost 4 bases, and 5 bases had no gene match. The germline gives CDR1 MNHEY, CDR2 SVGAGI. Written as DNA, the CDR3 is TGTGCCAGCAGTTTCGAGGACAGGGTCACTGAAGCTTTCTTT. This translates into CASSFEDRVTEAFF.

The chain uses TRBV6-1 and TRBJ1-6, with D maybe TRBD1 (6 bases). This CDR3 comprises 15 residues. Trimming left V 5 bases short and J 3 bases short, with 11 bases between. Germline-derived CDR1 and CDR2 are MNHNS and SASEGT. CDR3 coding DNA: TGTGCCAGCAGTTTGGACAGCTACTATAATTCACCCCTCCACTTT. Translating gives CASSLDSYYNSPLHF.

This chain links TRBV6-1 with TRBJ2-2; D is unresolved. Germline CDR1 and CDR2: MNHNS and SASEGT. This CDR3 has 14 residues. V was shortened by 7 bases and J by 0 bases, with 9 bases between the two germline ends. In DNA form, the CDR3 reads TGTGCCAGCACCACTTCCGCGAACACCGGGGAGCTGTTTTTT. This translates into CASTTSANTGELFF.

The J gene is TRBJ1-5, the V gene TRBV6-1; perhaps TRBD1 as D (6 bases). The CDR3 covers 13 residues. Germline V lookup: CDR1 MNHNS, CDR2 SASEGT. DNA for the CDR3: TGTGCAGCCTTAACAGGGTTGGGTCAGCCCCAGCATTTT. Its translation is CAALTGLGQPQHF.

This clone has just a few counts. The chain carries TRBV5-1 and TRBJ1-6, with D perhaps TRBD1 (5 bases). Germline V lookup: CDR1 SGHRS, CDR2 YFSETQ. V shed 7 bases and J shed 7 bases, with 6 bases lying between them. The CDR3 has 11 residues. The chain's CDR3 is CASPGNSPLHF. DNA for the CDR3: TGCGCCAGCCCAGGGAATTCACCCCTCCACTTT.

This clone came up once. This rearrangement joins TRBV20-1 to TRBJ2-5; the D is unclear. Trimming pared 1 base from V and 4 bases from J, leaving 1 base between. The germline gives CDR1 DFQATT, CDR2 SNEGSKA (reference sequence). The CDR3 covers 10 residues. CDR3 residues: CSARGETQYF. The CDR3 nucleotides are TGCAGTGCTAGAGGAGAGACCCAGTACTTC.

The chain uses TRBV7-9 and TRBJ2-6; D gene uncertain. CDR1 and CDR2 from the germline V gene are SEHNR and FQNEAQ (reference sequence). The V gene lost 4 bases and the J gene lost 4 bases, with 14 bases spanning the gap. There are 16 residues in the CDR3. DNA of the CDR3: TGTGCCAGCAGCTGGAGCAGTGTTTCGGGGGCCAACGTCCTGACTTTC. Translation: CASSWSSVSGANVLTF.

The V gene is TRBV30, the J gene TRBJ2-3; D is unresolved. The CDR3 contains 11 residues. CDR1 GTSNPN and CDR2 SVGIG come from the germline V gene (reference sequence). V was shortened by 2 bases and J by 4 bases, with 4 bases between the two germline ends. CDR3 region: CAWSSPDTQYF. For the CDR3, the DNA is TGTGCCTGGAGTAGCCCAGATACGCAGTATTTT.

DNA for the CDR3: TGCGCCAGCAGCTTGGCTCCGGATGGCTACACCTTC. Its translation: CASSLAPDGYTF. The chain uses TRBV5-1 and TRBJ1-2; unclear D gene. The CDR3 loop spans 12 amino acids. V was trimmed by 0 bases and J by 6 bases, leaving 6 bases between them. From germline, CDR1 is SGHRS and CDR2 YFSETQ. Complete variable domain (other parts from reference TRBV5-1 and TRBJ1-2): KAGVTQTPRYLIKTRGQQVTLSCSPISGHRSVSWYQQTPGQGLQFLFEYFSETQRNKGNFPGRFSGRQFSNSRSEMNVSTLELGDSALYLCASSLAPDGYTFGSGTRLTVV.

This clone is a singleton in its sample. The CDR3 DNA reads as TGCGCCAGCAGCTTGGTAGCGGGGGGAACCTACGAGCAGTACTTC. Its translation is CASSLVAGGTYEQYF. The rearrangement joins TRBV5-1 to TRBJ2-5, with 10 bases aligning to TRBD2. TRBJ2-7 explains the end of the DNA better; the J call may be wrong. The CDR3 is made up of 15 amino acids. Germline V gene lookup returns CDR1 SGHRS and CDR2 YFSETQ.

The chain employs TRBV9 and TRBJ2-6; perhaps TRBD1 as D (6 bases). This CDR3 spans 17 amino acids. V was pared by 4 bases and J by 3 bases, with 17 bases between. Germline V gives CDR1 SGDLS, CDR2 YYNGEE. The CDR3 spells CASSPTGGGLGANVLTF. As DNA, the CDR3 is TGTGCCAGCAGCCCCACCGGTGGGGGCCTTGGGGCCAACGTCCTGACTTTC.

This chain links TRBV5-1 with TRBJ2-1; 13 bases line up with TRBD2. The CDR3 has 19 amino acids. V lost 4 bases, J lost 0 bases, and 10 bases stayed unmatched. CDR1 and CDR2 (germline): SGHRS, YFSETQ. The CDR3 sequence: CASSPLAGGTWSSYNEQFF. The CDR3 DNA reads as TGCGCCAGCAGCCCACTAGCGGGGGGGACCTGGAGCTCCTACAATGAGCAGTTCTTC.

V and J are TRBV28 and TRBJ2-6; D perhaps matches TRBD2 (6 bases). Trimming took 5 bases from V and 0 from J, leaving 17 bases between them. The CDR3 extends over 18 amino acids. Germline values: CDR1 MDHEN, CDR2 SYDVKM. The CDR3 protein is CASSAPGLLDSGANVLTF. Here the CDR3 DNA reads TGTGCCAGCAGTGCGCCGGGACTTCTCGACTCTGGGGCCAACGTCCTGACTTTC.

CDR3: CASSQENDRGVEVSYEQYF. The CDR3 coding sequence is TGCGCCAGCAGCCAAGAAAACGACAGAGGGGTTGAAGTGTCCTACGAGCAGTACTTC. This chain joins TRBV4-1 and TRBJ2-7; D might be TRBD1 or TRBD2, each matching 5 bases. The germline CDR1 and CDR2 sequences are MGHRA and YSYEKL. The CDR3 runs 19 residues. The V gene lost 0 bases and the J gene lost 1 base, with 22 bases spanning the gap.

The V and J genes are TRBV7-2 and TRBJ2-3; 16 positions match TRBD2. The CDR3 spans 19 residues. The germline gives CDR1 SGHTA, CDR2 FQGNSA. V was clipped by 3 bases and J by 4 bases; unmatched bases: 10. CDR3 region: CASSFLGLAGGPRADTQYF. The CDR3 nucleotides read TGTGCCAGCAGCTTTCTGGGACTAGCGGGGGGGCCAAGGGCAGATACGCAGTATTTT.